This TCR beta chain was sequenced during a study of CD8+ T cells in alopecia areata (dated by TCRdb to between 2017 and 2018). For context, the study as a whole: The treated patients, all with moderate-to-severe alopecia areata, were enrolled in an open-label pilot trial of oral tofacitinib given at 5 to 10 mg twice daily. Biopsies were taken from tofacitinib-treated patients at baseline and at 4 and 24 weeks of treatment, and a later scalp biopsy was taken in several of the tofacitinib-treated patients. On the human side, TCRbeta sequencing was run on scalp tissue and on sorted CD4+ and CD8+ peripheral blood T cells from healthy controls and from alopecia areata patients with either patchy or totalis/universalis disease. In treated patients, disease severity was measured using the SALT score, which gives the percentage of scalp surface area affected. RNA was obtained with the PAXgene miRNA kit for fixed scalp, the miRNeasy kit for PBMCs, and the RNeasy kit for mouse skin. High-throughput TCRbeta sequencing was used to examine T cell clonal expansion in alopecia areata in both the C3H/HeJ mouse model and human patients. Patients stayed on tofacitinib for 6 to 18 months and then had 6 months of follow-up off drug so that delayed response and recurrence could be assessed. Scalp clonality was compared across normal scalp (n=4), patchy alopecia areata scalp (n=8), and alopecia totalis/universalis scalp (n=8). Amplification of TCRbeta CDR3 regions was done by immunoSEQ multiplex PCR using 35 Vbeta forward primers and 13 Jbeta reverse primers.

Library prep was done by the immunoSEQ multiplex PCR assay. To provide template for TCR sequencing, every sample had RNA extracted and reverse transcribed into cDNA. SuperScript III was used to make first-strand cDNA, primed with a 2:1 mix of oligo-dT and random hexamers. A synthetic immune receptor repertoire was used to measure amplification bias, and any remaining bias was corrected computationally. The original pipeline was this. Raw reads were preprocessed to remove errors, and CDR3 was defined by IMGT conventions from the conserved cysteine to phenylalanine. Clonality was computed by normalizing Shannon entropy by log2 of the number of productive unique TCRs and subtracting the result from 1. Scalp TCRbeta sequences were cross-referenced with sorted blood CD4 and CD8 repertoires so that the CD4 or CD8 identity of scalp clones could be inferred. TCRdb took over this immuneACCESS table, retaining in-frame rearrangements with V and J assigned. Such tables are incomplete; in checked studies, under half of the missing clones stem from an unresolved V gene, and the remainder is unexplained. From that table come the V and J calls and clone size; the DNA was used to work out D and trimming. The table for this sample lists fewer than 200,000 clones; roughly 63% of them were counted only once. The ten most abundant clones make up roughly 16% of the sample.

V is cut back by 5 bases and J by 4 bases, with 9 bases in the junction unmatched. From the cysteine up to the phenylalanine, the CDR3 has a length of 14 residues. Only CDR3 DNA is held: 42 bases, read in frame from base 1. The germline V gene (reference sequence) sets CDR1 to GTSNPN and CDR2 to SVGIG. Notes on this clone: The antigen it binds to is not known. Per-base quality was not reported, and no clone a single base away is much larger than it.

What the research found in general, with its limitations: Many expanded lesional clones persisted in scalp and blood during tofacitinib treatment, which may partly explain relapse after stopping treatment. Compared with normal scalp, lesional scalp, particularly in alopecia totalis/universalis, had higher clonality and more expanded CD8+ clones, which suggests antigenic drive. Scalp clonality and the number of expanded CD8+ clones among the top 100 scalp clones were significantly decreased by tofacitinib. Because the treated cohort was small and had only one nonresponder, larger studies are needed to examine links between baseline CD8+ expansion and response. TCR sequences shared between patients were less clear than in mice, possibly partly because of HLA diversity in the patient population. Unlike mouse skin, which is dominated by gammadelta T cells, normal human skin has resident alphabeta T cells that are also sequenced, and this complicates analysis of the scalp TCR repertoire.

What this sample's treatment or condition label stands for: oral pan-JAK inhibitor, 5-10 mg twice daily. Lesional scalp punch biopsies and peripheral blood were collected from alopecia areata patients. PBMCs were isolated by density centrifugation and stained for CD3, CD4 and CD8, after which CD4+ and CD8+ T cells were sorted on a FACSAria. The TCR was taken from a human donor with alopecia areata. The chain links TRBV30 with TRBJ2-5, with TRBD1 matching 8 junction bases. This sample comprised CD4+ T cells sorted from blood, obtained at roughly week 58, from a patient treated with tofacitinib. CDR3 loop: CAWSYGQGTETQYF. The base sequence is TGTGCCTGGTCCTACGGACAGGGCACAGAGACCCAGTACTTC.